This TCR beta chain emerged from a study of blood T cell repertoires in COVID-19. Study summary: In each case, the material was cDNA or gDNA derived from T cells, B-cell-depleted T cells, or PBMCs.

Trimming took 3 bases from V and 8 from J, leaving 13 bases between them. Germline V gene sequence: CDR1 SEHNR, CDR2 FQNEAQ (reference sequence). The CDR3 spans 13 residues. Under the authors' procedure: Nucleated cell counts were estimated from reference gene primer amplification. The table came from immunoSEQ multiplex PCR; TCRdb's copy has only in-frame clones and leaves some out. The V and J calls and clone size were taken over from that table, and D and trimming were inferred from the DNA. Among fewer than 250,000 clones, about 87% were seen once, and the ten largest hold 2.5% to 3%. In terms of age and location, participants ranged from roughly 18 to 100 years and lived in about two dozen US areas.

Sequenced input: PBMCs or T cells enriched from blood (not recorded which). The chain links TRBV7-9 to TRBJ1-2, with a weak D call TRBD1 (5 bases). This TCR was recovered from a woman aged 25 to 39 with acute COVID-19. The CDR3 DNA sequence: TGTGCCAGCAGCTTCCCCCCAGGGTACGGCTACACCTTC. Translating it yields CASSFPPGYGYTF. Full variable domain (missing parts from reference TRBV7-9 and TRBJ1-2): DTGVSQNPRHKITKRGQNVTFRCDPISEHNRLYWYRQTLGQGPEFLTYFQNEAQLEKSRLLSDRFSAERPKGSFSTLEIQRTEQGDSAMYLCASSFPPGYGYTFGSGTRLTVV.